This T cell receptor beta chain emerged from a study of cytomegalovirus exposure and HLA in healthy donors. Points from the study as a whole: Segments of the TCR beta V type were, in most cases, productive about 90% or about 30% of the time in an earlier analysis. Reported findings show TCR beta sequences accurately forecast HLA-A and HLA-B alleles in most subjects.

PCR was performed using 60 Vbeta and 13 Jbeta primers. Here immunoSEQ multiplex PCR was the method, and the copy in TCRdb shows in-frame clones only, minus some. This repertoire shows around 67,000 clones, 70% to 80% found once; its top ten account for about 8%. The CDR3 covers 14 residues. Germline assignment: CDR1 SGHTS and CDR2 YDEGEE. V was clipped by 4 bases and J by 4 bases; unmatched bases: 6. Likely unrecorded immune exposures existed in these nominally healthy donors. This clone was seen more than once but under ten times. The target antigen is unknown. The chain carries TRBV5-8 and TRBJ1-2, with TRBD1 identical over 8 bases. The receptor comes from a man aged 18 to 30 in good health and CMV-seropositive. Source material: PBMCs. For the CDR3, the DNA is TGTGCCAGCAGCGGTGGACAGGGCCCCTATGGCTACACCTTC. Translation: CASSGGQGPYGYTF.